This T cell receptor beta chain was identified in a study of blood T cell repertoires in COVID-19. In the study overall: Samples of COVID-19 (acute and convalescent) were obtained from the United States, Italy and Spain.

In the authors' methods: It was from reference gene primer amplification that nucleated cell counts were estimated. TCRdb keeps only in-frame clones here, not all; method: immunoSEQ multiplex PCR. V and J calls plus clone size are reproduced from that table; the DNA served to infer D and trimming. This sample has hundreds of thousands of clones; about 88% occur once, and the top ten carry 3%. This clone was observed a handful of times. The CDR3 is 13 residues long. Germline V gene data show CDR1 as SGHNT and CDR2 as YYREEE (reference sequence). Deletions cut 2 bases from V and 6 bases from J, with 9 bases between.

The chain employs TRBV5-4 and TRBJ1-5; D gene ambiguous. Specimen: peripheral blood. The sequence was obtained from a human donor in a cohort sampled during active COVID-19. CDR3 in amino acids: CASSLDPGQPQHF. DNA of the CDR3: TGTGCCAGCAGCTTAGATCCGGGTCAGCCCCAGCATTTT.